The 23 T cell receptor beta chains below come from one sample, sequenced in a study of blood T cells in healthy people across ages. With a J-beta primer mix and a sample-barcoded 5' primer, a second PCR ran roughly 6 to 11 cycles. TCRdb re-called the 5' RACE reads with MiXCR, one entry per CDR3 protein. The repertoire holds about a million distinct CDR3 sequences, with roughly half as singletons. The sequencing sample was made of blood. The receptors shown here come from a woman aged 60-75 years in good health.

In nucleotides, the CDR3 is TGTGCCAGCAGTACCCGGGGGCTTTTTAATTCACCCCTCCACTTT. This gives the protein CASSTRGLFNSPLHF. The rearrangement uses TRBV25-1 and TRBJ1-6; tentatively, D is TRBD1 (6 bases). The CDR3 contains 15 residues. CDR1 and CDR2 from the germline V gene are MGHDK and SYGVNS. V shed 5 bases and J shed 6 bases, with 14 bases lying between them.

The chain carries TRBV20-1 and TRBJ2-1; D is unclear. V lost 2 bases and J 0 bases, leaving 8 bases between the germline ends. This CDR3 spans 14 amino acids. Germline CDR1 DFQATT, CDR2 SNEGSKA (reference sequence). The CDR3 sequence: CSARTGYSYNEQFF. The CDR3 nucleotides read TGCAGTGCTAGAACTGGGTACTCCTACAATGAGCAGTTCTTC.

The CDR3 loop reads CASSQPPGRAEYNEQFF. The CDR3 DNA is TGCGCCAGCAGCCAACCTCCGGGACGAGCGGAATACAATGAGCAGTTCTTC. V is TRBV4-1 and J is TRBJ2-1, with D perhaps matching TRBD1 or TRBD2 (5 bases each). The CDR3 runs 17 residues. V was clipped by 2 bases and J by 4 bases, with 18 bases between them. CDR1 is MGHRA and CDR2 is YSYEKL in the germline V gene.

The chain carries TRBV7-2 and TRBJ1-1, with D unresolved. The V gene lost 7 bases and the J gene lost 0 bases, with 9 bases spanning the gap. Germline assignment: CDR1 SGHTA and CDR2 FQGNSA. The CDR3 runs to 13 residues. The CDR3 here is CASTQEVNTEAFF. CDR3 in DNA: TGTGCCAGCACCCAAGAAGTGAACACTGAAGCTTTCTTT.

This clonotype was recorded only once. This chain joins TRBV20-1 and TRBJ2-1, with a weak D call TRBD2 (5 bases). V lost 2 bases, J lost 0 bases, and 23 bases lay in between. There are 19 residues in the CDR3. Germline CDR1 is DFQATT and CDR2 is SNEGSKA (reference sequence). CDR3: CSARLSGKLLSSSYNEQFF. In DNA form, the CDR3 reads TGCAGTGCTAGACTTTCCGGGAAACTCCTGTCTAGCTCCTACAATGAGCAGTTCTTC.

CDR3 in DNA: TGCAGCGGCAAGGGGAGCTCTCACGAGCAGTACTTC. Protein: CSGKGSSHEQYF. This sequence joins TRBV29-1 and TRBJ2-7, with D tentatively TRBD1 or TRBD2 (5 bases each). Germline CDR1 SQVTM, CDR2 ANQGSEA. V dropped 7 bases and J dropped 5 bases, with 15 bases sitting between them. The length of the CDR3 is 12 residues.

The V and J genes are TRBV24-1 and TRBJ2-3; 10 nucleotides match TRBD2. Germline V CDR1 and CDR2: KGHDR, SFDVKD. The CDR3 has 18 residues. V lost 0 bases, J lost 6 bases, and 11 bases stayed unmatched. CDR3 in DNA: TGTGCCACCAGTGATTTGCCGGGGCTAGCGGGAGTTTACGATACGCAGTATTTT. Its protein product is CATSDLPGLAGVYDTQYF.

The CDR3 here is CASSLRGSSVTDTQYF. In DNA form, the CDR3 reads TGTGCCAGCAGCTTAAGAGGCTCTAGCGTGACAGATACGCAGTATTTT. The chain employs TRBV7-6 and TRBJ2-3; D possibly corresponds to TRBD2 (6 bases). The germline V and J ends were trimmed by 2 bases and 3 bases, with 15 bases remaining between them. This CDR3 has 16 amino acids. Germline CDR1 SGHVS, CDR2 FNYEAQ.

This sequence joins TRBV6-6 and TRBJ1-2; D perhaps matches TRBD1 (5 bases). The CDR3 is 17 residues long. Germline-derived CDR1 and CDR2 are MNHNY and SVGAGI (reference sequence). Trimming shortened V by 7 bases and J by 8 bases, and 29 bases separated the two germline ends. The DNA of the CDR3 is TGTGCCAGCATTCCCGGGCCTGGGGGGGTTAGTAATTACGGCTACACCTTC. Protein product: CASIPGPGGVSNYGYTF.

The chain recombines TRBV27 with TRBJ2-1; 7 bases map to TRBD1. CDR3 length: 13 residues. Germline assignment: CDR1 MNHEY and CDR2 SMNVEV (reference sequence). V lost 3 bases, J lost 6 bases, and 2 bases stayed unmatched. The CDR3 sequence: CASSFGQVNEQFF. DNA of the CDR3: TGTGCCAGCAGTTTCGGACAGGTCAATGAGCAGTTCTTC.

This clonotype has more than one count but fewer than ten. The chain joins TRBV29-1 to TRBJ2-1, with 10 bases matching TRBD2. The CDR3 loop spans 14 amino acids. J lost 14 bases, V lost 6 bases, and 16 bases had no gene match. Germline V gives CDR1 SQVTM, CDR2 ANQGSEA. This chain's CDR3 is CSVAPGRAGGLKFF. DNA of the CDR3: TGCAGCGTCGCACCCGGTCGAGCGGGAGGGTTAAAGTTCTTC.

This clonotype has a single count. The CDR3 DNA reads as TGTGCCAGCAGTAGTGAAGGGAGGCGGGTCACTGAAGCTTTCTTT. This translates into CASSSEGRRVTEAFF. The chain recombines TRBV7-2 with TRBJ1-1; no firm D call. Deletions cut 6 bases from V and 4 bases from J, with 18 bases between. CDR3 length: 15 residues. Germline CDR1 reads SGHTA; CDR2 reads FQGNSA.

The CDR3 region is CASSAGTSGSFNEQFF. CDR3 DNA sequence: TGCGCCAGCAGCGCAGGGACTAGCGGGAGTTTCAATGAGCAGTTCTTC. This chain joins TRBV5-1 and TRBJ2-1, with 14 bases fitting TRBD2. CDR3 length equals 16 residues. V lost 4 bases and J lost 6; bases outside the gene matches: 6. CDR1 and CDR2 from the germline V gene are SGHRS and YFSETQ.

This clonotype came up many times. The genes are TRBV20-1 and TRBJ2-5, with 7 bases lining up with TRBD2. Per the germline V gene, CDR1 is DFQATT and CDR2 is SNEGSKA (reference sequence). The ends lost 3 bases at V and 3 bases at J; junction bases unmatched: 10. The CDR3 is 15 amino acids. Here the CDR3 DNA reads TGCAGTGCTAGTAATCGCGGGAGAAAGAAAGAGACCCAGTACTTC. It specifies CSASNRGRKKETQYF.

This clonotype was observed many times. This chain uses TRBV7-8 with TRBJ2-1; possible D gene TRBD1, 5 bases. In germline, CDR1 is SGHVS, CDR2 FQNEAQ. CDR3 length: 16 amino acids. Trimming removed 5 bases from V and 6 bases from J, with 20 bases in between. CDR3 bases: TGTGCCAGCAGCCTCCGTCCCCAGGGTTCACTCAATGAGCAGTTCTTC. Protein sequence: CASSLRPQGSLNEQFF.

The chain links TRBV6-5 to TRBJ2-5, with 10 bases lining up with TRBD2. The CDR3 length is 16 residues. Germline V lookup: CDR1 MNHEY, CDR2 SVGAGI. V gave up 6 bases and J gave up 5 bases; unmatched junction bases: 12. CDR3 amino acids: CASSPRLAGGSETQYF. The CDR3 DNA sequence: TGTGCCAGCAGCCCCCGATTAGCGGGAGGATCGGAGACCCAGTACTTC.

V gene TRBV5-6 combines with J gene TRBJ2-7, with D tentatively TRBD1 or TRBD2 (5 bases each). V shed 4 bases and J shed 4 bases, with 12 bases lying between them. The germline CDR1 and CDR2 sequences are SGHDT and YYEEEE. The CDR3 runs 13 residues. CDR3 protein: CASSPNGAYEQYF. CDR3 bases: TGTGCCAGCAGCCCCAACGGGGCGTACGAGCAGTACTTC.

The V call is TRBV7-2, the J call TRBJ2-5; D is tentatively TRBD1 or TRBD2 (5 bases each). The DNA matches TRBJ2-7 better at its end, which makes the J call doubtful. The CDR3 length is 15 residues. Germline V lookup: CDR1 SGHTA, CDR2 FQGNSA. The DNA for the CDR3 is TGTGCCAGCAGCTTAGTGGCCGGGGCGCACTACGAGCAGTACTTC. Amino acids: CASSLVAGAHYEQYF.

Worth noting for this clonotype: One end of the junction fails to match germline, which may point to a read error. The rearrangement joins TRBV3-1 to TRBJ1-6; 8 nucleotides match TRBD1. This CDR3 region has 15 residues. CDR1 and CDR2 from the germline V gene are LGHDT and YNNKEL (reference sequence). The CDR3 loop is CASSPTRQGSAPPHF. CDR3 coding DNA: TGTGCCAGCAGCCCGACCCGACAGGGGAGCGCACCCCCCCACTTT.

This clonotype was observed a handful of times. The J gene is TRBJ2-5, the V gene TRBV7-2, with TRBD2 matching 8 bases. The germline gives CDR1 SGHTA, CDR2 FQGNSA. With V trimmed by 3 bases and J by 3 bases, 9 bases remained unmatched. The CDR3 extends over 16 amino acids. The CDR3: CASSLGSGSGEETQYF. The CDR3 nucleotides are TGTGCCAGCAGCTTGGGGAGCGGGAGCGGGGAAGAGACCCAGTACTTC.

CDR3 residues: CASSLGASGRSDTQYF. The CDR3 DNA sequence: TGTGCCAGCAGCTTAGGAGCTAGCGGGAGATCAGATACGCAGTATTTT. V gene TRBV7-9 combines with J gene TRBJ2-3; 10 bases line up with TRBD2. This CDR3 spans 16 amino acids. Trimming removed 1 base from V and 4 bases from J; junction bases left unmatched: 5. The germline CDR1 and CDR2 sequences are SEHNR and FQNEAQ (reference sequence).

On this clonotype itself: At one boundary the junction diverges from the germline segment, which might be a read error. The chain joins TRBV13 to TRBJ2-3, with 8 bases fitting TRBD2. Germline values: CDR1 PRHDT, CDR2 FYEKMQ (reference sequence). The CDR3 spans 15 residues. The CDR3 sequence: CTSSLAALAGDTQYF. The CDR3 region has the DNA TGTACCAGCAGCTTAGCTGCGCTAGCGGGAGATACGCAGTATTTT. The whole variable domain, remainder taken from reference TRBV13 and TRBJ2-3, is AAGVIQSPRHLIKEKRETATLKCYPIPRHDTVYWYQQGPGQDPQFLISFYEKMQSDKGSIPDRFSAQQFSDYHSELNMSSLELGDSALYFCTSSLAALAGDTQYFGPGTRLTVL.

As for this clonotype: One end of the junction fails to match germline, which may point to a read error. This rearrangement joins TRBV28 to TRBJ2-1; TRBD2 agrees at 8 bases. The CDR3 loop spans 14 amino acids. The germline CDR1 and CDR2 sequences are MDHEN and SYDVKM. DNA for the CDR3: TGCGCCAGCAGTAAGTCCGGGACTAGGGGAGAGCAGTTCTTC. Amino acids: CASSKSGTRGEQFF. Variable domain in full (rest from reference TRBV28 and TRBJ2-1): DVKVTQSSRYLVKRTGEKVFLECVQDMDHENMFWYRQDPGLGLRLIYFSYDVKMKEKGDIPEGYSVSREKKERFSLILESASTNQTSMYLCASSKSGTRGEQFFGPGTRLTVL.